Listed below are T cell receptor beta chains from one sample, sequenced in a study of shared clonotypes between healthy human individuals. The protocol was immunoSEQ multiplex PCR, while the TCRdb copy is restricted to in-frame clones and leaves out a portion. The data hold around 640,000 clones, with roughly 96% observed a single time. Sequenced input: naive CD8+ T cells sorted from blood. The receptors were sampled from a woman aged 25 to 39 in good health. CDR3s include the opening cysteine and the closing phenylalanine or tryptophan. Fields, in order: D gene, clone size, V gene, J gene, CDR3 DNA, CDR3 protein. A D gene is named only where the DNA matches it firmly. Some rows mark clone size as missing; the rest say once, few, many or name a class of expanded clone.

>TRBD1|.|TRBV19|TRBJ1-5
TGTGCCAGTACATCCCCGGCAGGGGGGGAGAATCAGCCCCAGCATTTT
CASTSPAGGENQPQHF
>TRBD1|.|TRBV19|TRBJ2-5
TGTGCCAGTAGTCTCCGGGACAGCACAGTAGAGACCCAGTACTTC
CASSLRDSTVETQYF
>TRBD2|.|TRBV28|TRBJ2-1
TGTGCCAGCAGTTCCGGGACTAGGGCCAATGAGCAGTTCTTC
CASSSGTRANEQFF
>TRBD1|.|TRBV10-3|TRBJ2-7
TGTGCCATCAGTGACAAGGACAGGGTTCTCGAGCAGTACTTC
CAISDKDRVLEQYF
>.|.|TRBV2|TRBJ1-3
TGTGCCAGCAGTGAAGTGGGGGGGGCCGGAAACACCATATATTTT
CASSEVGGAGNTIYF
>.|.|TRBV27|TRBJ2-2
TGTGCCAGCAGTTTCGCGGGATGGGCCGGGGAGCTGTTTTTT
CASSFAGWAGELFF
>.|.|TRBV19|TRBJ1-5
TGTGCCAGTAGTATGGGGGGTTTTCATCAGCCCCAGCATTTT
CASSMGGFHQPQHF
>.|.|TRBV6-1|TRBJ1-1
TGTGCCAGCAGGCGGTTTATAGGGGAGAACCCTGAAGCTTTCTTT
CASRRFIGENPEAFF
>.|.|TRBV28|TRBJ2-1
TGTGCCAGCACTTCTGATAAGCTGACTGGCATCGATGAGCAGTTCTTC
CASTSDKLTGIDEQFF
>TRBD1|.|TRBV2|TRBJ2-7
TGTGCCAGCAGTGAAGCGGGACAGGGCTACGAGCAGTACTTC
CASSEAGQGYEQYF
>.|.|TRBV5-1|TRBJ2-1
TGCGCCAGCAGCTTGGATCTGACTACAAATGAGCAGTTCTTC
CASSLDLTTNEQFF
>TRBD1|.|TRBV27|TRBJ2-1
TGTGCCAGCAGGGCTGGGACAGGGGGGGGCAATGAGCAGTTCTTC
CASRAGTGGGNEQFF
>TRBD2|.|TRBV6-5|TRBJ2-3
TGTGCCAGCAGTTCACTAGCGGGAGGGCTTGATACGCAGTATTTT
CASSSLAGGLDTQYF
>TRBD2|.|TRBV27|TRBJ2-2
TGTGCCAGCGGCACGAGGGAGGGCACGAACACCGGGGAGCTGTTTTTT
CASGTREGTNTGELFF
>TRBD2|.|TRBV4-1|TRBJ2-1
TGCGCCAGCAGCCAGGGCAATAGCGGGAGACGTATCGACAATGAGCAGTTCTTC
CASSQGNSGRRIDNEQFF
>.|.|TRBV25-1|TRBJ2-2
TGTGCCAGCAGTGAATTGGTGGAGGGAGAAACCGGGGAGCTGTTTTTT
CASSELVEGETGELFF
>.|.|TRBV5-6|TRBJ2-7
TGTGCCAGCAGCCCCGATAGGCGTCCGGAGCACGAGCAGTACTTC
CASSPDRRPEHEQYF
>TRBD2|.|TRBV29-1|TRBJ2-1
TGCAGCGTTGATACCGGGACTAGCCCCCTCGATGAGCAGTTCTTC
CSVDTGTSPLDEQFF
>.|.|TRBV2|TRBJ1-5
TGTGCCAGCAGTGTCGGGGGGCATCAGCCCCAGCATTTT
CASSVGGHQPQHF
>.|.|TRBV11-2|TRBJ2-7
TGTGCCAGCAGTCCCGGCTACGAGCAGTACTTC
CASSPGYEQYF
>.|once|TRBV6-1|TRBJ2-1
TGTGCCAGCCCCCGGGGCTATGAGCAGTTCTTC
CASPRGYEQFF
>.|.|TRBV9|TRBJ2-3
TGTGCCAGCAGCGCGGATCTCACAGATACGCAGTATTTT
CASSADLTDTQYF
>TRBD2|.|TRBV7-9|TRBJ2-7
TGTGCCAGCAGCTCTAGCGGGAGACAATACGAGCAGTACTTC
CASSSSGRQYEQYF
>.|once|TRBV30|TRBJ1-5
TGTGCCTGGAGTCTTCCCTGTCCCGTTAGGCCCGAGGAGCCCCAGCATTTT
CAWSLPCPVRPEEPQHF
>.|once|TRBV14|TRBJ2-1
TGTGCCAGCAGCCCCGCAGGCCAGGTCTACAATGAGCAGTTCTTC
CASSPAGQVYNEQFF
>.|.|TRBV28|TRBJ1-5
TGTGCCAGCAGGCTTTTCGTGGCAGGGGTCCAGCCCCAGCATTTT
CASRLFVAGVQPQHF
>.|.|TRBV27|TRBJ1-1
TGTGCCAGCAGTTTATCGCCCCAGTACACTGAAGCTTTCTTT
CASSLSPQYTEAFF
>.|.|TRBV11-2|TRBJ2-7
TGTGCCAGCGGTCTCAGGCCGATTGCTGAAGCAGATCCCTACGAGCAGTACTTC
CASGLRPIAEADPYEQYF
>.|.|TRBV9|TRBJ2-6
TGTGCCAGCACCCGAGGGGTCTCTGGGGCCAACGTCCTGACTTTC
CASTRGVSGANVLTF
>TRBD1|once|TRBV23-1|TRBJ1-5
TGCGCCAGCAGTCCGAAAAACACAGGACAGGTCCTTGCCAGCAATCAGCCCCAGCATTTT
CASSPKNTGQVLASNQPQHF
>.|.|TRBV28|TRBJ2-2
TGTGCCAGCAGTTTCCCTTCTTTAGGGGGCACCGGGGAGCTGTTTTTT
CASSFPSLGGTGELFF
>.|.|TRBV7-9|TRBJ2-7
TGTGCCAGCAGCTTGGGGGACTACGAGCAGTACTTC
CASSLGDYEQYF
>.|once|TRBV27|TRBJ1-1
TGTGCCAGCACCTTGGGAATATCGAGCACTGAAGCTTTCTTT
CASTLGISSTEAFF
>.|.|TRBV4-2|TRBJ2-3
TGTGCCAGCAGCCTCTCAACAGGGGGGGAATGGGCAGATACGCAGTATTTT
CASSLSTGGEWADTQYF
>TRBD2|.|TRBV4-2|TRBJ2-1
TGTGCCAGCAGTGCGGGACTAGCGGACAATGAGCAGTTCTTC
CASSAGLADNEQFF
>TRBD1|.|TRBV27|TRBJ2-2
TGTGCCAGCAGTTTCGGGACAGGGGGCACCGGGGAGCTGTTTTTT
CASSFGTGGTGELFF
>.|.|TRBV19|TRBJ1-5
TGTGCCAGTAGTACGGGACTGTTTAGCAATCAGCCCCAGCATTTT
CASSTGLFSNQPQHF
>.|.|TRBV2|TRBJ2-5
TGTGCCAGCTCCGAGAGCATGGGTTCCCGAAGTCCCCAGTACTTC
CASSESMGSRSPQYF
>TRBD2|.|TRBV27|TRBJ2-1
TGTGCCAGCAGTGCCCTCGGGGGGGACACCTACAATGAGCAGTTCTTC
CASSALGGDTYNEQFF
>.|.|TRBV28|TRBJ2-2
TGTGCCAGCCGGCGGCAGGGGAACACCGGGGAGCTGTTTTTT
CASRRQGNTGELFF
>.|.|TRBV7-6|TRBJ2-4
TGTGCCAGCAGCGAGGCCAAAAACATTCAGTACTTC
CASSEAKNIQYF
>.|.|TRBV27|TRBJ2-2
TGTGCCAGCAGTTTGAGGGGCGGGGAGCTGTTTTTT
CASSLRGGELFF
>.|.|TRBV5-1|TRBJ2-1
TGCGCCAGCAGCTTTCGGAGGGAAACGTACAATGAGCAGTTCTTC
CASSFRRETYNEQFF
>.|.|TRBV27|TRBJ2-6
TGTGCCAGCAGTCCATACAACACCGGGGCCAACGTCCTGACTTTC
CASSPYNTGANVLTF
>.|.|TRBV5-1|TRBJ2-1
TGCGCCAGCAGCGGAGTAGCTTACAATGAGCAGTTCTTC
CASSGVAYNEQFF
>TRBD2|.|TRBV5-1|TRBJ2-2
TGCGCCAGCAGTGACGGGAGGGCGTTGAACACCGGGGAGCTGTTTTTT
CASSDGRALNTGELFF
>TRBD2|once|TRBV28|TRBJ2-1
TGTGCCAGCAGTTTATCACGTAAGACTAGCGGGAGCCATGAGCAGTTCTTC
CASSLSRKTSGSHEQFF
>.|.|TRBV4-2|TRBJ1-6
TGTGCCAGCAGCCAGGGGATGTCCCATTCACCCCTCCACTTT
CASSQGMSHSPLHF
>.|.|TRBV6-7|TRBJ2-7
TGTGCCAGCAGTTACACAGGGTGTAGGTACGAGCAGTACTTC
CASSYTGCRYEQYF
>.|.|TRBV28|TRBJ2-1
TGTGCCAGCAGTTTGACTGGTAAGCAGTTCTTC
CASSLTGKQFF
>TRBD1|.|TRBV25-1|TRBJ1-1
TGTGCCAGCAGTGAACAGACAGGGGGGATTGAGACTGAAGCTTTCTTT
CASSEQTGGIETEAFF
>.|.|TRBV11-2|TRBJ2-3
TGTGCCAGCAGCTTAGGTCAGGAGCCGGGACTCACACCCCATACGCAGTATTTT
CASSLGQEPGLTPHTQYF
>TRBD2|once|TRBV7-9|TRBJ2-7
TGTGCCAGCAGCACCCCGGGTAGCGGGAGTGTCTACGAGCAGTACTTC
CASSTPGSGSVYEQYF
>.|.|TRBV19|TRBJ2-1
TGTGCCAGTAGAACCGGGGAAAAGTTGGGTGAGCAGTTCTTC
CASRTGEKLGEQFF
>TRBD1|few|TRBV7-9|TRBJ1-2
TGTGCCAGCACCACAGGGGACAGCTATGGCTACACCTTC
CASTTGDSYGYTF
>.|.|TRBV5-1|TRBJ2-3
TGCGCCAGCAGTTTTCTAGTGGTTAGTCGCACAGATACGCAGTATTTT
CASSFLVVSRTDTQYF
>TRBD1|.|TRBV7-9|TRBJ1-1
TGTGCCAGCAGCCCACGCGACTCCGACAGGGACACTGAAGCTTTCTTT
CASSPRDSDRDTEAFF
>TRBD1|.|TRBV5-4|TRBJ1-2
TGTGCCAGCAGCCCGGACAGGGGAGCCAACTATGGCTACACCTTC
CASSPDRGANYGYTF
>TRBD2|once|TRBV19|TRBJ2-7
TGTGCCAGTAGCCAAGGTAGCGGGATTCTTTCCTACGAGCAGTACTTC
CASSQGSGILSYEQYF